Listed below are T cell receptor beta chains from one sample, sequenced in a study of regulatory T cells in long-lasting Graves disease. Each CDR3 protein is one row after TCRdb ran MiXCR on the multiplex PCR reads. The sample lists roughly 510,000 distinct CDR3 sequences, roughly 16% seen once, with around 12% in the top ten. The same specimen was also included in a second study, on T cells in Graves' hyperthyroidism and ophthalmopathy.

The material was peripheral blood mononuclear cells (PBMCs), obtained at new diagnosis, from a patient treated with antithyroid drugs. Receptors originate from a man aged 18 to 29 with Graves disease. The CDR3 runs from the conserved cysteine through the conserved F or W. The order of the fields is V gene, J gene, clone size, D gene, CDR3 DNA, CDR3 protein. The D gene is left open where the match is weak. A clone size is listed for some rows: how often the clone was seen (once, few, many), or a class if it is expanded.

V gene: TRBV27; J gene: TRBJ2-1; clone size: few; D gene: TRBD2; CDR3 DNA: TGTGCCAGCAGTCGTCTAGCGGGAGACGCCTACAATGAGCAGTTCTTC; CDR3 protein: CASSRLAGDAYNEQFF
V gene: TRBV20-1; J gene: TRBJ2-5; clone size: few; D gene: NA; CDR3 DNA: TGCAGTGCTAGAAAGGGGTGGGGTGGGGAGACCCAGTACTTC; CDR3 protein: CSARKGWGGETQYF
V gene: TRBV6-9; J gene: TRBJ2-7; clone size: NA; D gene: NA; CDR3 DNA: TGTGCCAGCAGTTTACTCAGGGCCTACGAGCAGTACTTC; CDR3 protein: CASSLLRAYEQYF
V gene: TRBV28; J gene: TRBJ2-3; clone size: many; D gene: TRBD1; CDR3 DNA: TGTGCCAGCAGTTCCGGGACAGGGGGCACAGATACGCAGTATTTT; CDR3 protein: CASSSGTGGTDTQYF
V gene: TRBV3-1; J gene: TRBJ2-1; clone size: many; D gene: NA; CDR3 DNA: TGTGCCAGCAGCCAAGTCAGGATCTCCGGGTTAGAGGAGCAGTTCTTC; CDR3 protein: CASSQVRISGLEEQFF
V gene: TRBV18; J gene: TRBJ2-1; clone size: NA; D gene: TRBD2; CDR3 DNA: TGTGCCAGCTCACCACGAGGCCCTAGCGGGAGGGGGATAAATGAGCAGTTCTTC; CDR3 protein: CASSPRGPSGRGINEQFF
V gene: TRBV7-8; J gene: TRBJ1-5; clone size: few; D gene: NA; CDR3 DNA: TGTGCCAGCAGCTTAGGGACAACAACCCGCAATCAGCCCCAGCATTTT; CDR3 protein: CASSLGTTTRNQPQHF
V gene: TRBV3-1; J gene: TRBJ1-1; clone size: many; D gene: NA; CDR3 DNA: TGTGCCAGCAGAGCCGGAGGGGAGAACACTGAAGCTTTCTTT; CDR3 protein: CASRAGGENTEAFF
V gene: TRBV7-2; J gene: TRBJ1-4; clone size: NA; D gene: NA; CDR3 DNA: TGTGCCAGCAGCTTGAGTAGGGACGAAAAACTGTTTTTT; CDR3 protein: CASSLSRDEKLFF
V gene: TRBV7-9; J gene: TRBJ1-6; clone size: many; D gene: NA; CDR3 DNA: TGTGCCAGCAGCTCCTGGACAGATAATTCACCCCTCCACTTT; CDR3 protein: CASSSWTDNSPLHF
V gene: TRBV20-1; J gene: TRBJ1-2; clone size: NA; D gene: TRBD1; CDR3 DNA: TGCAGTGCTGTTACAGGGGGCCCCGACTATGGCTACACCTTC; CDR3 protein: CSAVTGGPDYGYTF
V gene: TRBV5-1; J gene: TRBJ1-5; clone size: few; D gene: NA; CDR3 DNA: TGCGCCAGCAGCTTGGGGGGGAGCTATAGCAATCAGCCCCAGCATTTT; CDR3 protein: CASSLGGSYSNQPQHF
V gene: TRBV5-1; J gene: TRBJ1-2; clone size: many; D gene: TRBD1; CDR3 DNA: TGCGCCAGCAGCCCGTGGACAGGGTCTAACTATGGCTACACCTTC; CDR3 protein: CASSPWTGSNYGYTF
V gene: TRBV7-9; J gene: TRBJ2-3; clone size: many; D gene: NA; CDR3 DNA: TGTGCCAGCAGCCCTACCAGTGCGGATACGCAGTATTTT; CDR3 protein: CASSPTSADTQYF
V gene: TRBV4-1; J gene: TRBJ2-4; clone size: NA; D gene: NA; CDR3 DNA: TGCGCCAGCAGCCAAGCCATCAGTCTAGCCAAAAACATTCAGTACTTC; CDR3 protein: CASSQAISLAKNIQYF
V gene: TRBV7-8; J gene: TRBJ2-1; clone size: many; D gene: TRBD2; CDR3 DNA: TGTGCCAGCAGCTTGCGGGAGGGCACCCATGAGCAGTTCTTC; CDR3 protein: CASSLREGTHEQFF
V gene: TRBV11-1; J gene: TRBJ2-7; clone size: many; D gene: TRBD2; CDR3 DNA: TGTGCCAGCAGACCCCCCGGGACTAGCCCCTACGAGCAGTACTTC; CDR3 protein: CASRPPGTSPYEQYF
V gene: TRBV20-1; J gene: TRBJ2-3; clone size: NA; D gene: TRBD2; CDR3 DNA: TGCAGTGCTAGCGTTCGGACTAGCGAATCAGATACGCAGTATTTT; CDR3 protein: CSASVRTSESDTQYF
V gene: TRBV28; J gene: TRBJ2-2; clone size: many; D gene: NA; CDR3 DNA: TGTGCCAGCAGTTACCTAGGGGGGGAGCTGTTTTTT; CDR3 protein: CASSYLGGELFF
V gene: TRBV7-6; J gene: TRBJ1-2; clone size: NA; D gene: TRBD1; CDR3 DNA: TGTGCCAGCAGCGGTGAAGACAGGGCGGGCTACACCTTC; CDR3 protein: CASSGEDRAGYTF
V gene: TRBV14; J gene: TRBJ2-7; clone size: few; D gene: NA; CDR3 DNA: TGTGCCAGCAGCCCTCTATGGGGGAGCTCCTACGAGCAGTACTTC; CDR3 protein: CASSPLWGSSYEQYF
V gene: TRBV30; J gene: TRBJ2-3; clone size: NA; D gene: TRBD1; CDR3 DNA: TGTGCCTGGGAGAGACAGGGACATGTCACAGATACGCAGTATTTT; CDR3 protein: CAWERQGHVTDTQYF
V gene: TRBV20-1; J gene: TRBJ1-3; clone size: NA; D gene: TRBD1; CDR3 DNA: TGCAGTGCTAAAGGGACAGCTGGAAACACCATATATTTT; CDR3 protein: CSAKGTAGNTIYF